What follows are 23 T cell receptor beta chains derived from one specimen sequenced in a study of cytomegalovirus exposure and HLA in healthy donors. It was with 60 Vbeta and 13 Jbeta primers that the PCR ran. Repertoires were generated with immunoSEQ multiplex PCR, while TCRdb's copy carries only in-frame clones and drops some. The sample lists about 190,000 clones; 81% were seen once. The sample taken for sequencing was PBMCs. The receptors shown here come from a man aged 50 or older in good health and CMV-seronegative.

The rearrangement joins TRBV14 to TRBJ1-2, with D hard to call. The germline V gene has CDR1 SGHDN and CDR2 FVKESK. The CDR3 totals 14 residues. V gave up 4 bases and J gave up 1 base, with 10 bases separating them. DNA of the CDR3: TGTGCCAGCAGCCCGGGTCACCTTAACTATGGCTACACCTTC. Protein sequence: CASSPGHLNYGYTF.

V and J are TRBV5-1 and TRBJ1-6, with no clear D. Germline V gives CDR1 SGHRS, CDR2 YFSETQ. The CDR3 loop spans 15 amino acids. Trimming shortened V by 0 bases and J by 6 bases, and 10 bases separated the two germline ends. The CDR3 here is CASSLAGVRNSPLHF. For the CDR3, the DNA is TGCGCCAGCAGCTTGGCCGGGGTTCGTAATTCACCCCTCCACTTT.

CDR3 DNA sequence: TGTGCCAGCAGCTTGAAACTAGGCTACGAGCAGTACTTC. It specifies CASSLKLGYEQYF. This sequence joins TRBV5-4 and TRBJ2-7, with D perhaps matching TRBD2 (5 bases). V gave up 1 base and J gave up 3 bases, with 8 bases separating them. Germline CDR1 and CDR2: SGHNT and YYREEE (reference sequence). This CDR3 is built from 13 residues. The full variable domain, completed using reference TRBV5-4 and TRBJ2-7, is ETGVTQSPTHLIKTRGQQVTLRCSSQSGHNTVSWYQQALGQGPQFIFQYYREEENGRGNFPPRFSGLQFPNYSSELNVNALELDDSALYLCASSLKLGYEQYFGPGTRLTVT.

Here the CDR3 DNA reads TGTGCCAGCAGCGGCGGAAATGAGCAGTTCTTC. Translation: CASSGGNEQFF. V and J are TRBV27 and TRBJ2-1; no reliable D call. Between the trimmed V and J ends, which lost 6 bases and 7 bases, there was a span of 7 bases. Germline assignment: CDR1 MNHEY and CDR2 SMNVEV (reference sequence). The CDR3 has 11 amino acids.

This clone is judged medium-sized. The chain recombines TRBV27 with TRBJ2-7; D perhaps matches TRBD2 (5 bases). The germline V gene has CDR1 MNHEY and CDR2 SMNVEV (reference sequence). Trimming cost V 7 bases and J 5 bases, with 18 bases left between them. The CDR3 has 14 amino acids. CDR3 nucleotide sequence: TGTGCCAGCAAATTAGGTTTCCGGACTGACGAGCAGTACTTC. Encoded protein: CASKLGFRTDEQYF.

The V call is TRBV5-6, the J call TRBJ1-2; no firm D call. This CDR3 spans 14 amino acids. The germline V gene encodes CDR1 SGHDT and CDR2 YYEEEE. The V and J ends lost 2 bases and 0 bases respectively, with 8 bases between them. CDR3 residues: CASSFQSTNYGYTF. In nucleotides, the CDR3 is TGTGCCAGCAGCTTCCAGTCGACTAACTATGGCTACACCTTC. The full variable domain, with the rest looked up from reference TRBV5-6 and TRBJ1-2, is DAGVTQSPTHLIKTRGQQVTLRCSPKSGHDTVSWYQQALGQGPQFIFQYYEEEERQRGNFPDRFSGHQFPNYSSELNVNALLLGDSALYLCASSFQSTNYGYTFGSGTRLTVV.

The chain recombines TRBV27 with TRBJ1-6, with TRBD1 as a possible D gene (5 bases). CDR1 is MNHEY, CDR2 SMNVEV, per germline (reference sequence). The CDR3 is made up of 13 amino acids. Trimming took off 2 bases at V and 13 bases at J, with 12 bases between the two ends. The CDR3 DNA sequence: TGTGCCAGCAGTTTAACCAGGGTTGGTCCCCTCCACTTT. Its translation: CASSLTRVGPLHF.

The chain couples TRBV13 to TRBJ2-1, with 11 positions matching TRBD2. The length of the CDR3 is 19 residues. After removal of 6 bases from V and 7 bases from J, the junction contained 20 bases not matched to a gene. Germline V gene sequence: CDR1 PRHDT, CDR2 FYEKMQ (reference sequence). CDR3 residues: CASSFSGGAISPHTNEQFF. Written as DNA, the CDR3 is TGTGCCAGCAGTTTTAGCGGGGGGGCAATATCCCCCCACACGAATGAGCAGTTCTTC.

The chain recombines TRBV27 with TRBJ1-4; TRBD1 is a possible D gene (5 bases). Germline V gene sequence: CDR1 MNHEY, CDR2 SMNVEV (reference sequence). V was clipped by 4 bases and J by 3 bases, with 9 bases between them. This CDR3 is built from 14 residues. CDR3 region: CASSSWGPNEKLFF. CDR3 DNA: TGTGCCAGCAGTTCCTGGGGCCCTAATGAAAAACTGTTTTTT.

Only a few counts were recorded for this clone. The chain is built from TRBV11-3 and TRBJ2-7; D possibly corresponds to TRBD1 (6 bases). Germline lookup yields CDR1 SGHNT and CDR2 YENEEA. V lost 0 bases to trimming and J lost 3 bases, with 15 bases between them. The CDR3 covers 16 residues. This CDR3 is CASSLEMGGGDYEQYF. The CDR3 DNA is TGTGCCAGCAGCTTAGAAATGGGTGGGGGCGACTACGAGCAGTACTTC.

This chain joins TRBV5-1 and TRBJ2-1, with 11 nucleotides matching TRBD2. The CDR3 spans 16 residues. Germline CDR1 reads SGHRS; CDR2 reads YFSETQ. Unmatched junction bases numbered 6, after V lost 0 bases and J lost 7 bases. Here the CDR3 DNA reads TGCGCCAGCAGCTTGGGACGGGTAGCGGGGGGGAATGAGCAGTTCTTC. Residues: CASSLGRVAGGNEQFF.

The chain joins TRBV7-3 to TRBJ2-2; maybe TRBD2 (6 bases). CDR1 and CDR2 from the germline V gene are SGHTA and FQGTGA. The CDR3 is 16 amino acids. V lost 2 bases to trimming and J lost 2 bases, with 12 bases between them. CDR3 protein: CASSLGGVANTGELFF. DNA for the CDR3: TGTGCCAGCAGCTTAGGAGGGGTCGCAAACACCGGGGAGCTGTTTTTT.

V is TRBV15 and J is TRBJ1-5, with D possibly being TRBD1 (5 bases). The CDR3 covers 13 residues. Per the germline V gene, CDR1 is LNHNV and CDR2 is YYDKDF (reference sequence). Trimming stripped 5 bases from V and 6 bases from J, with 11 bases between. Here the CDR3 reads CATSGRVGQPQHF. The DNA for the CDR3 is TGTGCCACCAGCGGCAGGGTGGGTCAGCCCCAGCATTTT.

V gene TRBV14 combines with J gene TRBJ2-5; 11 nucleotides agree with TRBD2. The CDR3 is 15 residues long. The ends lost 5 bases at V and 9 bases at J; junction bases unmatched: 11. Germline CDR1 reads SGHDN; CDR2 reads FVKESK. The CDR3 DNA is TGTGCCAGCAGCTCCCGGACTAGCGGGCTCTCGGCCCAGTACTTC. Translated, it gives CASSSRTSGLSAQYF. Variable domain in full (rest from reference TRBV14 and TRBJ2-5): EAGVTQFPSHSVIEKGQTVTLRCDPISGHDNLYWYRRVMGKEIKFLLHFVKESKQDESGMPNNRFLAERTGGTYSTLKVQPAELEDSGVYFCASSSRTSGLSAQYFGPGTRLLVL.

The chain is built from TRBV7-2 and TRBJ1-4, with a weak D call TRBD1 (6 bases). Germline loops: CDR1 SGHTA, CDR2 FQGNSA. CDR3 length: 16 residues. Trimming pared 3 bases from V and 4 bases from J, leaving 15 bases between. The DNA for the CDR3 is TGTGCCAGCAGCTTCCTCAGGGGAAAGGGTAATGAAAAACTGTTTTTT. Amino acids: CASSFLRGKGNEKLFF.

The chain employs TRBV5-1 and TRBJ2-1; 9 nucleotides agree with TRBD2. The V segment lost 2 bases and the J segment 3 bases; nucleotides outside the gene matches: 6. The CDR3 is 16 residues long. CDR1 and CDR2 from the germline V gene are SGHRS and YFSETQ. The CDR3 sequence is CASSFFSGGLYNEQFF. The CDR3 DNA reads TGCGCCAGCAGCTTTTTTAGCGGGGGCCTCTACAATGAGCAGTTCTTC.

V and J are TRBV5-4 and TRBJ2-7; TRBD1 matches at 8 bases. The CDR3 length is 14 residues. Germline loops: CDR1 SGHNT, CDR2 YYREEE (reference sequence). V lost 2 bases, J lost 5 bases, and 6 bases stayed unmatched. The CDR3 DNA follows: TGTGCCAGCAGCTTTGGGGACAGGAGCCACGAGCAGTACTTC. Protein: CASSFGDRSHEQYF.

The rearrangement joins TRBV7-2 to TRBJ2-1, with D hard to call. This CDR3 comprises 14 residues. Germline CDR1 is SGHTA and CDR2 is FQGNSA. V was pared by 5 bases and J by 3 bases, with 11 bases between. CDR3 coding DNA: TGTGCCAGCAGCCTCCTAAGTAACTACAATGAGCAGTTCTTC. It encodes CASSLLSNYNEQFF.

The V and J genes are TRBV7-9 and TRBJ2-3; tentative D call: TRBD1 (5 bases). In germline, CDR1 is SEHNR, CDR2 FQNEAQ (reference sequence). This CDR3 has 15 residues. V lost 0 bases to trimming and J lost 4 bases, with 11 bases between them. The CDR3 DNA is TGTGCCAGCAGCTTAGCAGGGGCCTACGCAGATACGCAGTATTTT. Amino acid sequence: CASSLAGAYADTQYF.

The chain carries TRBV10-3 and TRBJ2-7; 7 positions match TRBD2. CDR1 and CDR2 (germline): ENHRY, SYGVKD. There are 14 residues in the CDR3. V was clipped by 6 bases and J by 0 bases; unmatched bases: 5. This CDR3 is CAIRAGTVSYEQYF. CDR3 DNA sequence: TGTGCCATCAGAGCGGGGACGGTCTCCTACGAGCAGTACTTC.

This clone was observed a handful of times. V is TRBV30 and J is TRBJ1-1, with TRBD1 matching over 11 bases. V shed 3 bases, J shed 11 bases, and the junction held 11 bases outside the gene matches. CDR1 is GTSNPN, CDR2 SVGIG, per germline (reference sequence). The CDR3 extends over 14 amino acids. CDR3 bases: TGTGCCTGGAGACTCGGGACAGGGGGAAACCCGGCTTTCTTT. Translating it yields CAWRLGTGGNPAFF.

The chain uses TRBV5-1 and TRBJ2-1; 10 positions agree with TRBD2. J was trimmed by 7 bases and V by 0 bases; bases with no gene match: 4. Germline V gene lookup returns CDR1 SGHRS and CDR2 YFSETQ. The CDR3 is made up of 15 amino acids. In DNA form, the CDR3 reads TGCGCCAGCAGCTTGGAGAGTAGCGGGAGGAATGAGCAGTTCTTC. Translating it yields CASSLESSGRNEQFF. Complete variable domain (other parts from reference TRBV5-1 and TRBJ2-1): KAGVTQTPRYLIKTRGQQVTLSCSPISGHRSVSWYQQTPGQGLQFLFEYFSETQRNKGNFPGRFSGRQFSNSRSEMNVSTLELGDSALYLCASSLESSGRNEQFFGPGTRLTVL.

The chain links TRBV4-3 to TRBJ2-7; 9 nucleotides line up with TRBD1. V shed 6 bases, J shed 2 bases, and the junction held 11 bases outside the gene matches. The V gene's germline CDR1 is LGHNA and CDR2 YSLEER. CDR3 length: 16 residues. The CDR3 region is CASRPVMGQGPYEQYF. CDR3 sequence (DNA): TGCGCCAGCAGGCCTGTGATGGGACAGGGTCCCTACGAGCAGTACTTC.